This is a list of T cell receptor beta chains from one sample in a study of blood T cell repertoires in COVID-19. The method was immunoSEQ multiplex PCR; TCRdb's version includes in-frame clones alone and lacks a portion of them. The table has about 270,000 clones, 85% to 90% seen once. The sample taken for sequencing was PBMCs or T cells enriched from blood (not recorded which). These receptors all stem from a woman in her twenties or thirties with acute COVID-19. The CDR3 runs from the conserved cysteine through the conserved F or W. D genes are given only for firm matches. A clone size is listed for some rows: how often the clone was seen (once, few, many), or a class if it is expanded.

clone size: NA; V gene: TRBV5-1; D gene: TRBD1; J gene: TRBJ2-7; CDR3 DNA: TGCGCCAGCAGCTGGGGACAGGGAGGGGGCGAGCAGTACTTC; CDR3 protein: CASSWGQGGGEQYF
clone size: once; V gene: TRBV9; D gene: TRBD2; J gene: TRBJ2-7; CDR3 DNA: TGTGCCAGCAGCGTAGAGGCGGGAGGGCCAGGTGTTATTTCCTACGAGCAGTACTTC; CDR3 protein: CASSVEAGGPGVISYEQYF
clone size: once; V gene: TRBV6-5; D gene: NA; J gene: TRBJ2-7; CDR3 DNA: TGTGCCAGCAGCCGCACCGCGGGACTTTCCTACGAGCAGTACTTC; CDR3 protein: CASSRTAGLSYEQYF
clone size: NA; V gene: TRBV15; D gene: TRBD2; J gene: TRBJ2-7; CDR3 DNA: TGTGCCACCAGCCGGGGGACTAGCGGGAGTCTTGAGCAGTACTTC; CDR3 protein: CATSRGTSGSLEQYF
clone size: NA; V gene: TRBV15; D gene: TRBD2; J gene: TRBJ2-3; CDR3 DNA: TGTGCCACCAGCAGAGAACGAAGTAGTAGCGGGAGCACAGATACGCAGTATTTT; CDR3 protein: CATSRERSSSGSTDTQYF
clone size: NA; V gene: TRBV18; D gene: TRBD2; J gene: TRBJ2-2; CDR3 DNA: TGTGCCAGCTCACCTGGACTAGGCTTAAACACCGGGGAGCTGTTTTTT; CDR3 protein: CASSPGLGLNTGELFF
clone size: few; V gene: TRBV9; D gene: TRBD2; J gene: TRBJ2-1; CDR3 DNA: TGTGCCAGCAGCGTAGTGTCGGCGGGAGGAGGAAATGAGCAGTTCTTC; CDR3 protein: CASSVVSAGGGNEQFF
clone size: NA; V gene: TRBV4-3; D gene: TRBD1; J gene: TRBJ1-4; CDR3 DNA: TGCGCCAGCAGCCAAGACGACCAGGGGGCGAGTAATGAAAAACTGTTTTTT; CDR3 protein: CASSQDDQGASNEKLFF
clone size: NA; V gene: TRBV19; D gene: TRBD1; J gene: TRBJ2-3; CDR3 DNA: TGTGCCAGTAGTATAAGCCGACAGGGGACAGATACGCAGTATTTT; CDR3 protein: CASSISRQGTDTQYF
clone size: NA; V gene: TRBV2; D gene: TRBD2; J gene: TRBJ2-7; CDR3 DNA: TGTGCCAGCAGTGATCAGCCTAGCGGGGGGAACCCCTACGAGCAGTACTTC; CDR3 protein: CASSDQPSGGNPYEQYF
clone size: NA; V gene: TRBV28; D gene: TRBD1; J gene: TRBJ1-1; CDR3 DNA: TGTGCCAGCAGCTCCGGACAGGGGGCCTCTGAAGCTTTCTTT; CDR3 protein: CASSSGQGASEAFF
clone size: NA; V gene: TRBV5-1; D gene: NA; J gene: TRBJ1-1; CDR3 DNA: TGCGCCAGCAGCTTGGATTTTAGTGGTGAAGCTTTCTTT; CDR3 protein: CASSLDFSGEAFF
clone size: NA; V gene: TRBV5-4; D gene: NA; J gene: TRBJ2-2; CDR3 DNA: TGTGCCAGCAGCTTGCTACCCATGAACACCGGGGAGCTGTTTTTT; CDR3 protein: CASSLLPMNTGELFF
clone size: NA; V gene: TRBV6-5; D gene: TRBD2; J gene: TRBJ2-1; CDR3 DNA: TGTGCCAGCAGTCACGGGACTAGCGGCTACAATGAGCAGTTCTTC; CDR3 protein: CASSHGTSGYNEQFF
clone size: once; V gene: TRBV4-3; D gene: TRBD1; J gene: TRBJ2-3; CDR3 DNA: TGCGCCAGCAGCCAGAGGGGGACAGACACAGATACGCAGTATTTT; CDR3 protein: CASSQRGTDTDTQYF
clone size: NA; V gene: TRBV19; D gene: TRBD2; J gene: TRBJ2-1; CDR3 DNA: TGTGCCAGTAGGACCCCGGGACTAGCGCCTGAGCAGTTCTTC; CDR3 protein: CASRTPGLAPEQFF
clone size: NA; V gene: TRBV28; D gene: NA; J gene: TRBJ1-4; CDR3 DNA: TGTGCCAGCAGTTTAGGGACAACTGAAAAACTGTTTTTT; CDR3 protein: CASSLGTTEKLFF
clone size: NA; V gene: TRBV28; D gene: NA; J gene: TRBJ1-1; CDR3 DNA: TGTGCCAGCAGTTTGATACAGGATGAACGGGCAGCTTTCTTT; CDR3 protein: CASSLIQDERAAFF
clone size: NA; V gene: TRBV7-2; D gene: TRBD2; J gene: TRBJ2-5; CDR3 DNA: TGTGCCAGCAGCTTAAACCCACTAGCGGGACCAGAGACCCAGTACTTC; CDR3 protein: CASSLNPLAGPETQYF
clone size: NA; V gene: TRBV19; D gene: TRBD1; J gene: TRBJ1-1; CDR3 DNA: TGTGCCAGTAGTATGGGGACAGGGTTGAGAAGCACTGAAGCTTTCTTT; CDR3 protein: CASSMGTGLRSTEAFF
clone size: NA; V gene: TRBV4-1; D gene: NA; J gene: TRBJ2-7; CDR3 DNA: TGCGCCAGCAGCCAAATACCCCTAGACAGAACCTACGAGCAGTACTTC; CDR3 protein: CASSQIPLDRTYEQYF
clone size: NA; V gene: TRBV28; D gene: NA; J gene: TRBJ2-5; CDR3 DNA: TGTGCCAGCAGTTTAACAGTTCAAGAGACCCAGTACTTC; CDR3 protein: CASSLTVQETQYF
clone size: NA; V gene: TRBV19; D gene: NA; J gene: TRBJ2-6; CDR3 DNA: TGTGCCAGTAGTATAGACAAGGTACAGGGATCGGGGGCCAACGTCCTGACTTTC; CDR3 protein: CASSIDKVQGSGANVLTF
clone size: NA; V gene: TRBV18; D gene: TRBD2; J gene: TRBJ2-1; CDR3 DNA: TGTGCCAGCTCATCCTCTGGACTAGCGGGAGGGGTATCCCATGAGCAGTTCTTC; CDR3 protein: CASSSSGLAGGVSHEQFF
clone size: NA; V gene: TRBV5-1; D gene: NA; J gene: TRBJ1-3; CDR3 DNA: TGCGCCAGCAGCTTGGCGGGTACGTCCGGGTCTGGAAACACCATATATTTT; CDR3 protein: CASSLAGTSGSGNTIYF
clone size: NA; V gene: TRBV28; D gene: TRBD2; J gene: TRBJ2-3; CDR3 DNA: TGTGCCAGTGAACCGGGACTAGCGGGAGTATTCACAGATACGCAGTATTTT; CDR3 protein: CASEPGLAGVFTDTQYF
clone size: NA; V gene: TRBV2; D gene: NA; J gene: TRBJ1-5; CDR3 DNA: TGTGCCAGCAGTGATCTGGACAACACCTATAGCAATCAGCCCCAGCATTTT; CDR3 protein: CASSDLDNTYSNQPQHF
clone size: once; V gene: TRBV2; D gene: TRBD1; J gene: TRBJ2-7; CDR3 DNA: TGTGCCAGCAGTCCACGATCGGGACAGGGCAAAGGCGAGCAGTACTTC; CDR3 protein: CASSPRSGQGKGEQYF
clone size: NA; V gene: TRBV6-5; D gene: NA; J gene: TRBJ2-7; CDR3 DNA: TGTGCCAGCAATCTTAGTAGCGGATCGGAGCAGTACTTC; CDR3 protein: CASNLSSGSEQYF
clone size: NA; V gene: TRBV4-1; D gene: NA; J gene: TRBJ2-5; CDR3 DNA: TGCGCCAGCAGCCAAGTAACTCTCGTTGAGACCCAGTACTTC; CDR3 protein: CASSQVTLVETQYF
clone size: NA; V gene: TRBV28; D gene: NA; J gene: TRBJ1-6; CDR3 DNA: TGTGCCAGCAGTTCCTCGGGGAGCTCCTATAATTCACCCCTCCACTTT; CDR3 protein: CASSSSGSSYNSPLHF
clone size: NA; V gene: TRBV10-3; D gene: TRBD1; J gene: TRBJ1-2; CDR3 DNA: TGTGCCATCAGGGGACAGTCCTTTGGCTACACCTTC; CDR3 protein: CAIRGQSFGYTF
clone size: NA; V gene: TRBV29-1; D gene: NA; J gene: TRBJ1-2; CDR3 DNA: TGCAGCGTTGATCGCAGGGAATATGGCTACACCTTC; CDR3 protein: CSVDRREYGYTF
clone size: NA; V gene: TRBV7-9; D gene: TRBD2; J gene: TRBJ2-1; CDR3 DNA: TGTGCCAGCACCATGGGGTCTAGCGGGGCTCCCTATGAGCAGTTCTTC; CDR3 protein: CASTMGSSGAPYEQFF
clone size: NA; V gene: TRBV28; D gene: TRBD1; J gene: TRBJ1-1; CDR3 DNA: TGTGCCATACTCGGGACAGTGAACACTGAAGCTTTCTTT; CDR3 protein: CAILGTVNTEAFF
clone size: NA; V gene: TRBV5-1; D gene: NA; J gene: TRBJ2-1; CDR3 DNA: TGCGCCAGCAGCTTGGGAGGCTCCTACAATGAGCAGTTCTTC; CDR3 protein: CASSLGGSYNEQFF
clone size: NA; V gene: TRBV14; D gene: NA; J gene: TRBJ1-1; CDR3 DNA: TGTGCCAGCAGCCAAGGTTTCAGCGGGACTGAAGCTTTCTTT; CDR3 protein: CASSQGFSGTEAFF
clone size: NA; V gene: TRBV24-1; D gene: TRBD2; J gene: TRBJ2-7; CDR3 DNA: TGTGCCACCAGTGAGTCCTCCGGGACTAGCGGGAGGAGTGAGCAGTACTTC; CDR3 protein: CATSESSGTSGRSEQYF
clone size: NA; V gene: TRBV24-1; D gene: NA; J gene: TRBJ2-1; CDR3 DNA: TGTGCCACCAGTGACCCCTCGTTAGGGGGGGTCAACAATGAGCAGTTCTTC; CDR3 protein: CATSDPSLGGVNNEQFF
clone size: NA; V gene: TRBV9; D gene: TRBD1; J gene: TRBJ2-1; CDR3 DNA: TGTGCCAGCAGCGTACAAACAGGGGGGTGGAACAATGAGCAGTTCTTC; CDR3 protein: CASSVQTGGWNNEQFF
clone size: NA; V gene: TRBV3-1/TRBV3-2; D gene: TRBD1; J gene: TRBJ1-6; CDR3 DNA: TGTGCCAGCAGCCAATACTATTCCGGGACAGAAAATTCACCCCTCCACTTT; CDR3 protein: CASSQYYSGTENSPLHF
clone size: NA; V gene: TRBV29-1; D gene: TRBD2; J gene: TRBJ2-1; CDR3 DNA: TGCAGCGTGCCTACTAGCGGGTTCGACAATGAGCAGTTCTTC; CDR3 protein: CSVPTSGFDNEQFF
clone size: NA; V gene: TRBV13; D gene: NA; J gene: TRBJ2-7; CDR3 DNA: TGTGCCAGCAGCTTAGGGATAGACGAGCAGTACTTC; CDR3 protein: CASSLGIDEQYF
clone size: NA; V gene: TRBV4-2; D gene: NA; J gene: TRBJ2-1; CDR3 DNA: TGTGCCAGCAGCCAAGAGGACTACCCTTTTTACAATGAGCAGTTCTTC; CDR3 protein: CASSQEDYPFYNEQFF
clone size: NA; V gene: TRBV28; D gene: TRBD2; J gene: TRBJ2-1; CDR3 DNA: TGTGCCAGCAGTTTAGGGACTAGCGGGAGTGATGAGCAGTTCTTC; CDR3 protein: CASSLGTSGSDEQFF
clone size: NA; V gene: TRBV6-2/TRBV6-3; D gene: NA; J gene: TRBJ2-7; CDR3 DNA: TGTGCCAGCAGTTACTCGGGCACCCTCTACGAGCAGTACTTC; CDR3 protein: CASSYSGTLYEQYF
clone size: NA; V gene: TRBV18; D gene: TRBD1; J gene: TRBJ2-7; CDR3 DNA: TGTGCCAGCTCACCCGGGACAGGGGAGCGTGGCGAGCAGTACTTC; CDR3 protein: CASSPGTGERGEQYF
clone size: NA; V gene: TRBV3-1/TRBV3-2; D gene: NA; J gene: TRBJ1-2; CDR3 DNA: TGTGCCAGCACCGCAACGGGGGGGGGCGCGGACTATGGCTACACCTTC; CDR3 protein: CASTATGGGADYGYTF
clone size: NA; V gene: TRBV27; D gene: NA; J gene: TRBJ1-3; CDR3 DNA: TGTGCCAGCAGTTCAGGGGTATCTGGAAACACCATATATTTT; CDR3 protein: CASSSGVSGNTIYF
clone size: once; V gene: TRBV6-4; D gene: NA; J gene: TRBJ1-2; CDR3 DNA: TGTGCCAGCAGTGACTCAAACAGACAAGACAGCAACTATGGCTACACCTTC; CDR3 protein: CASSDSNRQDSNYGYTF
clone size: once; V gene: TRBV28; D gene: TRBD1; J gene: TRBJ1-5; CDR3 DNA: TGTGCCAGCAGTTTAGGGACAGGGAATCAGCCCCAGCATTTT; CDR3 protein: CASSLGTGNQPQHF
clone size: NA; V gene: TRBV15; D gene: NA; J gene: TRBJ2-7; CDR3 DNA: TGTGCCACCAGCAGAGATGAACAGCACGAGCAGTACTTC; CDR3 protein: CATSRDEQHEQYF
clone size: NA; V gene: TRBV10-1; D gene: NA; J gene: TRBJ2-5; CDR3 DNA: TGCGCCAGCAGTGGGAACGGGAGAATGGAGACCCAGTACTTC; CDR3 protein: CASSGNGRMETQYF
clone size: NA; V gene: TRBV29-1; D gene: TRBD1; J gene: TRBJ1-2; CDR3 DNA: TGCAGCGTGGATGGGCCAGGGGGTAGTGGCTACACCTTC; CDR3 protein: CSVDGPGGSGYTF
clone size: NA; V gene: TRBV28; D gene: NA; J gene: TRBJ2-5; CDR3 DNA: TGTGCCAGCAGCACACAGGGACAAGAGACCCAGTACTTC; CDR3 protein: CASSTQGQETQYF